The source of this T cell receptor (beta chain) is a study of control samples from healthy donors and cancer patients. Assay used: immunoSEQ multiplex PCR; TCRdb lists only in-frame clones, some missing. Of around 130,000 clones in the sample, over 85% are singletons; the top ten hold approximately 4%. CDR1 is SGHVS, CDR2 FQNEAQ, per germline. Trimming took off 4 bases at V and 6 bases at J, with 13 bases between the two ends. This CDR3 contains 14 residues. The clonotype comes from a man aged 25 to 40 in good health. The chain combines TRBV7-8 with TRBJ1-5; unclear D gene. The sequenced sample consisted of blood. The CDR3 loop reads CASSSGAGGQPQHF. For the CDR3, the DNA is TGTGCCAGCAGCTCAGGAGCAGGAGGTCAGCCCCAGCATTTT.